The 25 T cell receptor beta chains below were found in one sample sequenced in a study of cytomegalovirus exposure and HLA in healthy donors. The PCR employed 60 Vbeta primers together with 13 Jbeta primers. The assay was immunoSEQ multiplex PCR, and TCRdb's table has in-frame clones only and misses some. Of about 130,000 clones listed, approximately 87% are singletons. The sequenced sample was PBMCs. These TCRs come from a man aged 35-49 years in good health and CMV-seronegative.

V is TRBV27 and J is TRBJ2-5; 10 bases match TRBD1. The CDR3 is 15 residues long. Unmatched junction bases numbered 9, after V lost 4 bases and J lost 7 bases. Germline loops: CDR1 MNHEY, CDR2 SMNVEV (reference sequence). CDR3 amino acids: CASSSRQGAVGTQYF. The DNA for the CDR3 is TGTGCCAGCAGTTCCCGACAGGGGGCGGTGGGGACCCAGTACTTC.

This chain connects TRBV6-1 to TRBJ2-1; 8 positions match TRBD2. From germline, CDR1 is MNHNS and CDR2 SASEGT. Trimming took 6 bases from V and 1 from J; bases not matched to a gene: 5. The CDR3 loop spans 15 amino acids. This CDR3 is CASSARGGSYNEQFF. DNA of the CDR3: TGTGCCAGCAGCGCACGGGGGGGGTCCTACAATGAGCAGTTCTTC.

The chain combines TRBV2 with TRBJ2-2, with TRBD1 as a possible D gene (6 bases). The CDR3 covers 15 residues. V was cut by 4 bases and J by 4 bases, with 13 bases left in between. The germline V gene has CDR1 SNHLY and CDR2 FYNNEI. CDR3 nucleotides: TGTGCCAGCAGTGCCGGGGCACAGGGCACCGGGGAGCTGTTTTTT. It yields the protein CASSAGAQGTGELFF.

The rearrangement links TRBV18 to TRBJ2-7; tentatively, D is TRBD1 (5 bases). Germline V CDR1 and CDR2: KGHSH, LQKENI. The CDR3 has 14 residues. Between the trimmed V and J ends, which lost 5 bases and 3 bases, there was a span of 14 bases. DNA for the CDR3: TGTGCCAGCTCATCAACGCCTCAGGGCTACGAGCAGTACTTC. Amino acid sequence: CASSSTPQGYEQYF.

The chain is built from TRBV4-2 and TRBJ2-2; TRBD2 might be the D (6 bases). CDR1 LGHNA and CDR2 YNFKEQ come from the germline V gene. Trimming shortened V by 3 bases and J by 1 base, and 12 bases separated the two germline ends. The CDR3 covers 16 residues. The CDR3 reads CASSQMGLKNTGELFF. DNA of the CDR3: TGTGCCAGCAGCCAGATGGGACTGAAGAACACCGGGGAGCTGTTTTTT.

DNA of the CDR3: TGTGCCAGCAGCCTGACGGGACAGGGGCGGAATGAGCAGTTCTTC. It is translated as CASSLTGQGRNEQFF. The gene calls are TRBV5-8 and TRBJ2-1; 10 bases match TRBD1. The germline V gene has CDR1 SGHTS and CDR2 YDEGEE. The CDR3 loop spans 15 amino acids. Unmatched junction bases numbered 8, after V lost 4 bases and J lost 7 bases.

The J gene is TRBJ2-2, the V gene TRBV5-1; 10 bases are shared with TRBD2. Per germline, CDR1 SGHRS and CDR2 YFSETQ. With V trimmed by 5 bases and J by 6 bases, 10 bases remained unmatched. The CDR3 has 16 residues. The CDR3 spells CASRSLAGGRPGELFF. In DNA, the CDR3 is TGCGCCAGCAGATCCTTAGCGGGGGGCCGTCCCGGGGAGCTGTTTTTT.

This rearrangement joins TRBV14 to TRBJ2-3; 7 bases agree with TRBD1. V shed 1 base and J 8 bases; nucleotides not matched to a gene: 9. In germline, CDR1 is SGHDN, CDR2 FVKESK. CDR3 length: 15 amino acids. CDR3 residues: CASSQAARGFVTQYF. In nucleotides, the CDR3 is TGTGCCAGCAGCCAAGCCGCCAGGGGGTTTGTTACGCAGTATTTT.

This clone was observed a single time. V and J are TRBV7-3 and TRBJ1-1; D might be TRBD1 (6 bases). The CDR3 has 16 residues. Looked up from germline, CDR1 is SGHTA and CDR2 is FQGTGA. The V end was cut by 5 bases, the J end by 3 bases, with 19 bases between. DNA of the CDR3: TGTGCCAGCAGCCTAAGGGGGGGAGTAGGAGACACTGAAGCTTTCTTT. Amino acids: CASSLRGGVGDTEAFF. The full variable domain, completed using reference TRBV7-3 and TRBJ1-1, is GAGVSQTPSNKVTEKGKYVELRCDPISGHTALYWYRQSLGQGPEFLIYFQGTGAADDSGLPNDRFFAVRPEGSVSTLKIQRTERGDSAVYLCASSLRGGVGDTEAFFGQGTRLTVV.

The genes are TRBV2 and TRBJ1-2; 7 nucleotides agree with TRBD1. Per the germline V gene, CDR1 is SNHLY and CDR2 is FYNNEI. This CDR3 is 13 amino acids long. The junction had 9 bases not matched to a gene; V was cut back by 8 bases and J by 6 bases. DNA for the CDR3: TGTGCCAGCCGAACCTCGACAGGGAATGGCTACACCTTC. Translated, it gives CASRTSTGNGYTF.

Here the CDR3 DNA reads TGTGCCAGCAGCTTAGGCGGGGGGGGTTACTACGAGCAGTACTTC. Translation gives CASSLGGGGYYEQYF. This sequence joins TRBV11-2 and TRBJ2-7; 9 bases agree with TRBD2. V trimming: 1 base; J trimming: 3 bases; junction bases outside the gene matches: 4. CDR1 and CDR2 from the germline V gene are SGHAT and FQNNGV. The CDR3 totals 15 residues. The full variable domain, in which reference TRBV11-2 and TRBJ2-7 provide the parts outside the CDR3, is EAGVAQSPRYKIIEKRQSVAFWCNPISGHATLYWYQQILGQGPKLLIQFQNNGVVDDSQLPKDRFSAERLKGVDSTLKIQPAKLEDSAVYLCASSLGGGGYYEQYFGPGTRLTVT.

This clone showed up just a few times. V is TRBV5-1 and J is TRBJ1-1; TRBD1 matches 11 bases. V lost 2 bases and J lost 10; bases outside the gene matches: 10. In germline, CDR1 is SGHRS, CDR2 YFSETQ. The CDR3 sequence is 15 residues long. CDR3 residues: CASSLGLGTGGGAFF. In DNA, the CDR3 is TGCGCCAGCAGCTTAGGCCTCGGGACAGGGGGAGGAGCTTTCTTT.

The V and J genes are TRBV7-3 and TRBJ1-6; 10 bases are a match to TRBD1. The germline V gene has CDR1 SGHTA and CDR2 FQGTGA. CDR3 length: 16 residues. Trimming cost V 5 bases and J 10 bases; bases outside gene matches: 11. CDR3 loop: CASSARGGTGVSPLHF. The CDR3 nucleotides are TGTGCCAGCAGCGCCCGGGGTGGGACAGGGGTATCACCCCTCCACTTT.

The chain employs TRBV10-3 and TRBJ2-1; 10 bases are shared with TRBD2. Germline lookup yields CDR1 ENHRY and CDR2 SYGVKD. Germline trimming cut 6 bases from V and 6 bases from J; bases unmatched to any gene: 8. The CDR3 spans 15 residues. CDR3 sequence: CAISQREGESNEQFF. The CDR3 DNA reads TGTGCCATCAGCCAGCGGGAGGGGGAGAGCAATGAGCAGTTCTTC.

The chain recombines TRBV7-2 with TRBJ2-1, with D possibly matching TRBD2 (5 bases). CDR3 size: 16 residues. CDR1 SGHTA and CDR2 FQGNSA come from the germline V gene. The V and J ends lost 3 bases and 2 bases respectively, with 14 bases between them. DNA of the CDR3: TGTGCCAGCAGCTTGCTCAATAGCGTGGCCTACAATGAGCAGTTCTTC. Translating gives CASSLLNSVAYNEQFF.

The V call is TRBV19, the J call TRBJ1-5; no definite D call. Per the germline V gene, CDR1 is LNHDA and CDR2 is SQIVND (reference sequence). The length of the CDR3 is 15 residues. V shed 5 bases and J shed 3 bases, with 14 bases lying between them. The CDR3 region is CASSLRREVNQPQHF. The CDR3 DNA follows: TGTGCCAGTAGTCTCAGACGGGAGGTCAATCAGCCCCAGCATTTT.

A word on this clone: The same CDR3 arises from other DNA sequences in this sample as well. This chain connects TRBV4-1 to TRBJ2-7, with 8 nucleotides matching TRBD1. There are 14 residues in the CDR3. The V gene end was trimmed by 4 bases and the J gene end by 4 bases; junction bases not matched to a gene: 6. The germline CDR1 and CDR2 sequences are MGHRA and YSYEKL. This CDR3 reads CASSLGQGAYEQYF. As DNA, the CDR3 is TGCGCCAGCAGCCTCGGACAGGGTGCGTACGAGCAGTACTTC.

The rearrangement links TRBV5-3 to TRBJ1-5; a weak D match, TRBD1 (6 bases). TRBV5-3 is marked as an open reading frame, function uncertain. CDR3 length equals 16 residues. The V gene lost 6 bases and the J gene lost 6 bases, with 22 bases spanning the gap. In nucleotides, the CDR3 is TGTGCCAGAATCCCTCGGACAGACCGAGAGGGTCAGCCCCAGCATTTT. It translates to CARIPRTDREGQPQHF.

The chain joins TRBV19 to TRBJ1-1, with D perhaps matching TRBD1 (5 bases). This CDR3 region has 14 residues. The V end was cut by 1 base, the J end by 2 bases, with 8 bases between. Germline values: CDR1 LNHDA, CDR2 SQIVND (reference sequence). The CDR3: CASSIGRGNTEAFF. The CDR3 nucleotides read TGTGCCAGTAGTATAGGGAGGGGAAACACTGAAGCTTTCTTT.

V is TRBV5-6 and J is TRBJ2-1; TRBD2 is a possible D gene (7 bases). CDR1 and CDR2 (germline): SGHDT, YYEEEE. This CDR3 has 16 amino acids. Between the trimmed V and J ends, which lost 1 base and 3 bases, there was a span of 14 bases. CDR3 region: CASSLRGAVNYNEQFF. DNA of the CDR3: TGTGCCAGCAGCTTGCGGGGGGCCGTAAACTACAATGAGCAGTTCTTC. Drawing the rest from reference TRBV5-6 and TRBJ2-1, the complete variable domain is DAGVTQSPTHLIKTRGQQVTLRCSPKSGHDTVSWYQQALGQGPQFIFQYYEEEERQRGNFPDRFSGHQFPNYSSELNVNALLLGDSALYLCASSLRGAVNYNEQFFGPGTRLTVL.

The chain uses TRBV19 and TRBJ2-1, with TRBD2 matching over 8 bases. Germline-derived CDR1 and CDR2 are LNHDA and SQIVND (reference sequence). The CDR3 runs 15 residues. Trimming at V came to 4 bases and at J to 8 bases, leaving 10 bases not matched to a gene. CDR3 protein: CASSTSGGLGDEQFF. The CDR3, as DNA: TGTGCCAGTAGTACAAGCGGGGGTTTGGGCGATGAGCAGTTCTTC.

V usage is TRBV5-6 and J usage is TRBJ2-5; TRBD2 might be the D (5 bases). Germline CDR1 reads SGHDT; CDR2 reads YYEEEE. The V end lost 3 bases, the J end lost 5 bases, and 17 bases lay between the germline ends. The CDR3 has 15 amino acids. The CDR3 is CASSYVVGSGETQYF. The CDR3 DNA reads TGTGCCAGCAGCTACGTGGTTGGCTCGGGGGAGACCCAGTACTTC.

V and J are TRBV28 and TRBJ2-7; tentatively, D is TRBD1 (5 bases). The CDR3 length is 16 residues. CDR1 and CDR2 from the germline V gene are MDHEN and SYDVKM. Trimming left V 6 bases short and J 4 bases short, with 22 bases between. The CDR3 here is CASSNLDIPSPYEQYF. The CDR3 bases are TGTGCCAGCAGCAACTTGGACATTCCTTCCCCGTACGAGCAGTACTTC.

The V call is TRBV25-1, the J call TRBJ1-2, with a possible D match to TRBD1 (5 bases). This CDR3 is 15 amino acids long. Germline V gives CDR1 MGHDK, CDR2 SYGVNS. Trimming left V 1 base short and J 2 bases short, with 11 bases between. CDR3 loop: CASSELGQLNYGYTF. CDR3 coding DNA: TGTGCCAGCAGTGAATTGGGGCAGTTAAACTATGGCTACACCTTC.

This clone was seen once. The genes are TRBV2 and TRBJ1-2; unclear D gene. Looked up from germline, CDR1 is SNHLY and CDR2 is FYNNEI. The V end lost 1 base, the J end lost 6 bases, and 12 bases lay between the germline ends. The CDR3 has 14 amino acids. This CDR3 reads CASSEVQVADGYTF. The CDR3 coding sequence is TGTGCCAGCAGTGAAGTTCAAGTTGCGGATGGCTACACCTTC.